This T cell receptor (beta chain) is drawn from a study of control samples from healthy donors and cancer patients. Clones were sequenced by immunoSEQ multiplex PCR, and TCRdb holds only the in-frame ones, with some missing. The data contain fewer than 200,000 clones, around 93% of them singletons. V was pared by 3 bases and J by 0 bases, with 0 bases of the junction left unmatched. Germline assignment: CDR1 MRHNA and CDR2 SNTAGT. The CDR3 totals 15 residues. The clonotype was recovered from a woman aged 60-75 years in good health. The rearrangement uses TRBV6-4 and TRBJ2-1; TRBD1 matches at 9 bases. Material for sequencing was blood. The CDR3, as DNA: TGTGCCAGCAGTGAGGGACAGGGCTCCTACAATGAGCAGTTCTTC. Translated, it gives CASSEGQGSYNEQFF.